One sample yielded the 3 T cell receptor beta chains listed below, sequenced in a study of CD8 T cells in ankylosing spondylitis. MiXCR was run by TCRdb on the 5' RACE reads, yielding one entry per CDR3 protein. The sample holds approximately 46,000 distinct CDR3 sequences; about 11% are singletons and the top ten take approximately 1.4%. The sequenced sample was blood, either unsorted or a sorted T cell fraction (not recorded which). The receptors here all came from a male donor with ankylosing spondylitis or in good health (not recorded which).

Many counts were recorded for this clonotype. The chain has TRBV5-5 and TRBJ2-3; 8 bases match TRBD2. Germline-derived CDR1 and CDR2 are SGHKS and YYEKEE (reference sequence). After removal of 4 bases from V and 0 bases from J, the junction contained 4 bases not matched to a gene. This CDR3 is 15 amino acids long. The CDR3 DNA is TGTGCCAGCAGCCGACCTAGCGGGAGCACAGATACGCAGTATTTT. As protein: CASSRPSGSTDTQYF.

This clonotype was seen many times. The genes are TRBV29-1 and TRBJ1-5; 9 bases line up with TRBD1. The CDR3 extends over 13 amino acids. The ends lost 5 bases at V and 4 bases at J; junction bases unmatched: 3. The germline V gene encodes CDR1 SQVTM and CDR2 ANQGSEA. DNA of the CDR3: TGCAGCGTTTTGACAGGGGGAAATCAGCCCCAGCATTTT. Encoded protein: CSVLTGGNQPQHF.

This clonotype was observed a few times. The chain combines TRBV7-9 with TRBJ1-6; 7 nucleotides line up with TRBD1. V shed 2 bases, J shed 8 bases, and the junction held 6 bases outside the gene matches. The length of the CDR3 is 15 residues. Germline CDR1 and CDR2: SEHNR and FQNEAQ (reference sequence). The CDR3 loop is CASSLLTGADSPLHF. The CDR3 nucleotides are TGTGCCAGCAGCTTACTAACAGGGGCGGATTCACCCCTCCACTTT.